A single sample is the source of the 19 T cell receptor gamma chains below, sequenced in a study of gamma-delta T cells after stem cell transplantation. TCRdb reprocessed the RT-PCR reads using CATT. Among a few hundred gamma-chain clones listed, 4.5% to 5.5% were seen once. The sequenced sample was gamma-delta T cells. Source of these receptors: a human donor. It is not recorded whose cells these are; they may come from a transplant donor.

This clone counts as medium-sized. The likely explanation is a read error, given a far larger clone one base away. The chain uses TRGV9 and TRGJP. Germline V gene data show CDR1 as GITISATS and CDR2 as ISYDGTV (reference sequence). The CDR3 has 15 residues. The DNA of the CDR3 is TGTGCCTTGTGGGGCCAAGGGTTGGGCAAAAAAATCAAGGTATTT. This codes for CALWGQGLGKKIKVF.

Note on this clone: The TCRdb record carries a much larger clone's protein, which differs from this DNA's translation at residue 8; a read error is the likely cause, and the protein listed here is the DNA translation. The chain uses TRGV2 and TRGJP2. The CDR3 loop spans 15 amino acids. J gave up 3 bases and V 5 bases, and 9 bases lay outside the gene matches. Germline V CDR1 and CDR2: EGSNGY, YDSYNSKV. In DNA form, the CDR3 reads TGTGCCACCTGGGGGTGGTATGGTAGTGATTGGATCAAGACGTTT. It encodes CATWGWYGSDWIKTF.

With regard to this clone: The likely explanation is a read error, given a far larger clone one base away. J is TRGJP and V is TRGV9. The CDR3 sequence is 17 residues long. CDR1 is GITISATS, CDR2 ISYDGTV, per germline (reference sequence). The CDR3 loop is CALWEVRKELGKKIEVF. The CDR3 DNA follows: TGTGCCTTGTGGGAGGTGCGCAAAGAGTTGGGCAAAAAAATCGAGGTATTT.

As regards this clone: One base separates it from a far larger clone, so it is likely a read error. The sample contains more than one DNA sequence encoding this CDR3. The genes are TRGV9 and TRGJP. The CDR3 spans 16 residues. Germline V gives CDR1 GITISATS, CDR2 ISYDGTV (reference sequence). CDR3 sequence: CALWEVLELGKKIKVF. The DNA of the CDR3 is TGTGCCCTGTGGGAGGTGCTGGAGTTGGGCAAAAAAATCAAGGTATTT.

Within the sample, this clone is large (0.1 to 1%). Different DNA sequences within this sample yield the same CDR3. This chain uses TRGV9 with TRGJP. The germline CDR1 and CDR2 sequences are GITISATS and ISYDGTV (reference sequence). Trimming cost V 2 bases and J 4 bases; bases outside gene matches: 5. This CDR3 is 17 amino acids long. The DNA for the CDR3 is TGTGCCTTGTGGGAGGCGCTCCAAGAGTTGGGCAAAAAAATCAAGGTATTT. It encodes CALWEALQELGKKIKVF.

For this clone: A read error is the likely source, as a far larger clone sits one nucleotide away. Distinct nucleotide sequences in the sample also encode this CDR3. This sequence joins TRGV9 and TRGJP. The CDR3 spans 22 residues. Germline values: CDR1 GITISATS, CDR2 ISYDGTV (reference sequence). Trimming took 3 bases from V and 5 from J; bases not matched to a gene: 22. The chain's CDR3 is CALWEIASHVSQKELGKKIKVF. The CDR3 DNA reads as TGTGCCTTGTGGGAGATAGCCTCGCATGTCTCACAGAAAGAGTTGGGCAAAAAAATCAAGGTATTT.

This clone was found a few times. It differs at one base from a far larger clone, so likely a read error. The chain carries TRGV9 and TRGJP. CDR3 length equals 17 residues. Per the germline V gene, CDR1 is GITISATS and CDR2 is ISYDGTV (reference sequence). Written as DNA, the CDR3 is TGTGCCTTGTGGGAGGTGCGCAAAGAGTCGGGCAAAAAAATCAAGGTATTT. This sequence encodes CALWEVRKESGKKIKVF.

By sample share, this clone is large. Other DNA sequences in this sample translate to the same CDR3. V is TRGV9 and J is TRGJP. The CDR3 contains 15 residues. In germline, CDR1 is GITISATS, CDR2 ISYDGTV (reference sequence). V trimming: 4 bases; J trimming: 4 bases; junction bases outside the gene matches: 1. The CDR3 DNA follows: TGTGCCTTGTGGGAACAAGAGTTGGGCAAAAAAATCAAGGTATTT. The encoded protein is CALWEQELGKKIKVF.

This clone is large by share. The rearrangement uses TRGV8 and TRGJP2. Trimming took 5 bases from V and 0 from J; bases not matched to a gene: 6. From germline, CDR1 is VENAVY and CDR2 YDSYNSRV. This CDR3 has 15 residues. DNA for the CDR3: TGTGCCACCTGGGGGTGGTATAGTAGTGATTGGATCAAGACGTTT. This encodes CATWGWYSSDWIKTF.

This clone was picked up a small number of times. With only one base between it and a far larger clone, this is likely a read error. Other DNA sequences of this sample code for an identical CDR3. The gene calls are TRGV9 and TRGJP. Germline CDR1 GITISATS, CDR2 ISYDGTV (reference sequence). The CDR3 extends over 16 amino acids. V dropped 0 bases and J dropped 11; count of bases not matched to a gene: 7. Here the CDR3 reads CALWEVLELGKKIKVF. CDR3 nucleotide sequence: TGTGCCTTGTGGGAGGTGCTGGAGCTGGGCAAAAAAATCAAGGTATTT.

As regards this clone: The junction shows a germline mismatch at one end, possibly a read error. The V and J genes are TRGV2 and TRGJ1 or TRGJ2. The CDR3 has 14 amino acids. CDR1 and CDR2 (germline): EGSNGY, YDSYNSKV. CDR3 in DNA: TGTGCCACCTGGGACGGGGCGGGGTATTATAAGAAACTCTTC. Its protein product is CATWDGAGYYKKLF.

This clone was found a few times. A far larger clone is only one base removed, so a read error is likely. This sample also contains other DNA sequences that code for the same CDR3. The V and J genes are TRGV9 and TRGJP. Germline V gene lookup returns CDR1 GITISATS and CDR2 ISYDGTV (reference sequence). J gave up 5 bases and V 3 bases, and 22 bases lay outside the gene matches. This CDR3 spans 22 amino acids. CDR3 bases: TGTGCCTTGTGGGAGATAGCTTCACATGTCTCACAGAAAGAGTTGGGCAAAAAAATCAAGGTATTT. This codes for CALWEIASHVSQKELGKKIKVF.

In the case of this clone: Different DNA sequences within this sample yield the same CDR3. The genes are TRGV9 and TRGJP. This CDR3 has 17 residues. The trim removed 2 bases at V and 3 bases at J, leaving 4 bases unmatched. Looked up from germline, CDR1 is GITISATS and CDR2 is ISYDGTV (reference sequence). In DNA, the CDR3 is TGTGCCTTGTGGGAGGCCTTGCAAGAGTTGGGCAAAAAAATCAAGGTATTT. This sequence encodes CALWEALQELGKKIKVF.

Of note for this clone: Translating this DNA gives a protein that differs at residue 6 from the TCRdb one, which belongs to a much larger clone; a read error is likely, and the protein shown is this translation. The rearrangement uses TRGV9 and TRGJ1 or TRGJ2. Germline V lookup: CDR1 GITISATS, CDR2 ISYDGTV (reference sequence). The trim removed 4 bases at V and 0 bases at J, leaving 9 bases unmatched. The CDR3 is made up of 15 amino acids. CDR3 residues: CALWETTSNYYKKLF. CDR3 DNA: TGTGCCTTGTGGGAAACCACCTCGAATTATTATAAGAAACTCTTT.

This clone was seen only a few times. With only one base between it and a far larger clone, this is likely a read error. Other DNA variants within this sample encode the same CDR3. The chain combines TRGV9 with TRGJP. Germline assignment: CDR1 GITISATS and CDR2 ISYDGTV (reference sequence). The CDR3 contains 15 residues. The V gene end was trimmed by 4 bases and the J gene end by 7 bases; junction bases not matched to a gene: 4. This chain's CDR3 is CALWEQELGKKIKVF. The CDR3 region has the DNA TGTGCCTTGTGGGAACAGGAGTTGGGCAAAAAAATCAAGGTATTT.

This clone was observed a few times. A far larger clone is off by one base, so a read error is likely. J is TRGJP and V is TRGV9. The CDR3 runs 17 residues. CDR1 and CDR2 from the germline V gene are GITISATS and ISYDGTV (reference sequence). The CDR3 bases are TGTGCCTTGTGGGAGGTGCCTCAAGAGTTGGGCAAAAAAACCAAGGTATTT. This sequence encodes CALWEVPQELGKKTKVF.

To note about this clone: A far larger clone is a single base away, which makes a read error likely. The chain combines TRGV9 with TRGJP. Germline V gene lookup returns CDR1 GITISATS and CDR2 ISYDGTV (reference sequence). This CDR3 is 22 amino acids long. V lost 5 bases, J lost 5 bases, and 24 bases stayed unmatched. CDR3: CALWGIASHVSQKELGKKIKVF. The CDR3 DNA is TGTGCCTTGTGGGGGATAGCTTCGCATGTCTCACAGAAAGAGTTGGGCAAAAAAATCAAGGTATTT.

This clone ranks as hyperexpanded. Other DNA sequences within the sample encode an identical CDR3. V and J are TRGV9 and TRGJP. The CDR3 length is 18 residues. With V trimmed by 0 bases and J by 7 bases, 9 bases remained unmatched. Germline lookup yields CDR1 GITISATS and CDR2 ISYDGTV (reference sequence). CDR3 DNA: TGTGCCTTGTGGGAGGTGCATGCAGGGGAGTTGGGCAAAAAAATCAAGGTATTT. This gives the protein CALWEVHAGELGKKIKVF.

A note on this clone: A far larger clone is one nucleotide away, so this likely arose from a read error. The chain recombines TRGV9 with TRGJP. Germline-derived CDR1 and CDR2 are GITISATS and ISYDGTV (reference sequence). The V gene end was trimmed by 3 bases and the J gene end by 5 bases; junction bases not matched to a gene: 22. This CDR3 is 22 amino acids long. CDR3 sequence reads: CALWEIASHVPQKELGKKIKVF. The CDR3 DNA is TGTGCCTTGTGGGAGATAGCTTCGCATGTCCCACAGAAAGAGTTGGGCAAAAAAATCAAGGTATTT.